This T cell receptor beta chain is drawn from a study of CD8 T cells in Susac syndrome. Whole-study context: At blood draw, Susac syndrome patients were therapy-naive, on corticosteroids, or on intravenous immunoglobulin alone.

Random hexamers were used to reverse transcribe the RNA input (about 0.5 to 1 ug). The method of amplification for TCR beta CDR3 was immunoSEQ multiplex PCR, covering 54 Vbeta and 13 Jbeta. TCRdb processed the immunoSEQ multiplex PCR reads anew with MiXCR; each CDR3 protein has one entry. The data contain roughly 130,000 distinct CDR3 sequences, nearly 96% of them seen just once; the ten biggest clones take up 0.11% to 0.15%. The sequence derives from a human donor with Susac syndrome. The sample was CD4+ T cells from PBMCs.

The CDR3 nucleotides read TGCAGCGTTGATCGGGAGGGGAGAGAGACCCAGTACTTC. Its translation: CSVDREGRETQYF. J is TRBJ2-5 and V is TRBV29-1, with 8 nucleotides matching TRBD2. Germline CDR1 is SQVTM and CDR2 is ANQGSEA. The CDR3 is 13 amino acids. Unmatched junction bases numbered 4, after V lost 3 bases and J lost 4 bases.